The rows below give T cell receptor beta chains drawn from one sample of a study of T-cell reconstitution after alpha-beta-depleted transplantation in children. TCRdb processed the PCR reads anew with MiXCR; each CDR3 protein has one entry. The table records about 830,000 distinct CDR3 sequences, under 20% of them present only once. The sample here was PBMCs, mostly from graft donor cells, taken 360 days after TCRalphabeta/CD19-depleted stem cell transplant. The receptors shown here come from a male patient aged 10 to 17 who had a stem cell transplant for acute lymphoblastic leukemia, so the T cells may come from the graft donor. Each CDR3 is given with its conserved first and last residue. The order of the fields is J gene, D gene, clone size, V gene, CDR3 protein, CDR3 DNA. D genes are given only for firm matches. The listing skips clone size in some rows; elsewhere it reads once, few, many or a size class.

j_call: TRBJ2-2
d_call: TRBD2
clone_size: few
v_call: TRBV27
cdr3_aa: CASRLRRSGRMTGELFF
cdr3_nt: TGTGCCAGTAGACTACGCAGGAGCGGGAGGATGACCGGGGAGCTGTTTTTT

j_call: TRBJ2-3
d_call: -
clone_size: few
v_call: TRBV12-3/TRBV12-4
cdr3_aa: CASPLPGTLPGESTDTQYF
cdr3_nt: TGTGCCAGCCCTTTGCCCGGGACTCTACCCGGGGAGAGCACAGATACGCAGTATTTT

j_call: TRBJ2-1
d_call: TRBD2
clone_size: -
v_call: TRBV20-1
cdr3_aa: CCARDWGLALTEQFF
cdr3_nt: TGCTGTGCTAGAGATTGGGGACTAGCCCTCACTGAGCAGTTCTTC

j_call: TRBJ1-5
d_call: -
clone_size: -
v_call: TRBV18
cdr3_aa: CASSPEILRESNQPQHF
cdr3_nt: TGTGCCAGCTCACCAGAGATTTTACGGGAGAGCAATCAGCCCCAGCATTTT

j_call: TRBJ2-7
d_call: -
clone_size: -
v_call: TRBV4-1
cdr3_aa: CASSFAGPPSEQYF
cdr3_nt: TGCGCCAGCAGCTTTGCCGGGCCCCCTTCCGAGCAGTACTTC

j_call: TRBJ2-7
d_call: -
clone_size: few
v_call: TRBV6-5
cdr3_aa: CASSYGRLQEQYF
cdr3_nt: TGTGCCAGCAGTTACGGGCGCCTACAGGAGCAGTACTTC

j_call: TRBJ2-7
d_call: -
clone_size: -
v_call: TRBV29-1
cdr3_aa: CSVGNGYEQYF
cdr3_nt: TGCAGCGTCGGTAACGGCTACGAGCAGTACTTC

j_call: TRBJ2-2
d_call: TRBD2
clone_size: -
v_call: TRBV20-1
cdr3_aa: CSARMGREGIIAGELFF
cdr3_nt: TGCAGTGCTAGAATGGGTCGGGAGGGAATAATCGCCGGGGAGCTGTTTTTT

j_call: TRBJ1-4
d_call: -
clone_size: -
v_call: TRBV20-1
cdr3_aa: CSAGSPNRVVSGKLFF
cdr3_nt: TGCAGTGCCGGGAGTCCCAACAGGGTGGTATCGGGAAAACTGTTTTTT

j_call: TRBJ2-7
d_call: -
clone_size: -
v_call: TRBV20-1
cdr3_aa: CSARDSRGGEQYF
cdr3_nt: TGCAGTGCTAGAGACAGCAGGGGCGGCGAGCAGTACTTC

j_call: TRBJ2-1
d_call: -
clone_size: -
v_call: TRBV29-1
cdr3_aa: CSADPPYNEQFF
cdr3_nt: TGCAGCGCGGACCCGCCCTACAATGAGCAGTTCTTC

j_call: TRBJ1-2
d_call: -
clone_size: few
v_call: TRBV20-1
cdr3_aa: CSASLSSGAGGYTF
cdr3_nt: TGCAGTGCTAGTCTGTCTTCGGGGGCCGGAGGCTACACCTTC

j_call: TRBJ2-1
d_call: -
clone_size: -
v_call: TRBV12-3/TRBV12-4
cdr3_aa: CASRLGVMLRQFF
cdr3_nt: TGTGCCAGCCGACTCGGGGTGATGCTACGGCAGTTCTTC

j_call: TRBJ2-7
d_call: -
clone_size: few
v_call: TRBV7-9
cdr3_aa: CASSFSEGEVGYEQYF
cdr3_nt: TGTGCCAGCAGCTTTTCGGAGGGAGAGGTCGGCTACGAGCAGTACTTC

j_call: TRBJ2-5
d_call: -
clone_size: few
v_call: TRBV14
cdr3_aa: CASSQFTGPRGQETQYF
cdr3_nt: TGTGCCAGCAGCCAATTTACCGGGCCTAGGGGCCAAGAGACCCAGTACTTC

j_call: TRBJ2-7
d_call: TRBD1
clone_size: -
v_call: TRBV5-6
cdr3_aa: CASSPTGVESYEQYF
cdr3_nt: TGTGCCAGCAGCCCGACAGGGGTCGAATCCTACGAGCAGTACTTC

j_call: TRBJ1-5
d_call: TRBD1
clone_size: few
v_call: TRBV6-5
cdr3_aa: CASSSGGVRQPQHF
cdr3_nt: TGTGCCAGCAGTTCAGGGGGGGTGCGGCAGCCCCAGCATTTT

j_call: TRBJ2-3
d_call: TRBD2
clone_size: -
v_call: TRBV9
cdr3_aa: CASSVGISGFTDTQYF
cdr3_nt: TGTGCCAGCAGCGTAGGAATTAGCGGGTTCACAGATACGCAGTATTTT

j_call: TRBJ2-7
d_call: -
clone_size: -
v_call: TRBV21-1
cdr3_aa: CASRLAGLRRYF
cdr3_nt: TGTGCCAGCCGGCTAGCCGGGCTCCGCCGGTACTTC

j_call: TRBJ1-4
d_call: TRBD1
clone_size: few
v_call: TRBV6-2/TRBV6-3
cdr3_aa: CASSWIIRDRADEKLFF
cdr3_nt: TGTGCCAGCAGTTGGATCATCCGGGACAGGGCGGATGAAAAACTGTTTTTT

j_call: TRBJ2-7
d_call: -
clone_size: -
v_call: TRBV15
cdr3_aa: CATSEGGGDSYEQYF
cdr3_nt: TGTGCCACCAGCGAGGGAGGGGGGGACTCCTACGAGCAGTACTTC

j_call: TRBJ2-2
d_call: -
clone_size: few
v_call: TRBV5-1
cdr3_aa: CASSLAGSGNTGELFF
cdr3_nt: TGCGCCAGCAGCTTGGCCGGTAGCGGGAACACCGGGGAGCTGTTTTTT

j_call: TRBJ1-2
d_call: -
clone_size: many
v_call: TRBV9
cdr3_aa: CASSEARGGYTF
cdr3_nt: TGTGCCAGCAGCGAAGCCAGGGGCGGCTACACCTTC

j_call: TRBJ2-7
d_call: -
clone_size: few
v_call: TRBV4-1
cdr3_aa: CASSLPMASDVYEQYF
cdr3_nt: TGCGCCAGCAGCCTCCCTATGGCTAGCGATGTCTACGAGCAGTACTTC

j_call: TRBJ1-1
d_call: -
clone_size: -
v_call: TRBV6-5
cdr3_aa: CASSYSGVGKAFF
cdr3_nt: TGTGCCAGCAGTTACTCTGGGGTCGGCAAAGCTTTCTTT

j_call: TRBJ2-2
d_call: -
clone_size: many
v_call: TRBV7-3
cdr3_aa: CASSLVIGGGPNTGELFF
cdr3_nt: TGTGCCAGCAGCTTAGTGATAGGAGGGGGACCGAACACCGGGGAGCTGTTTTTT

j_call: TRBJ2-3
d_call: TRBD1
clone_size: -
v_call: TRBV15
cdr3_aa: CATSRSRQGADTQYF
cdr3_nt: TGTGCCACCAGCAGATCCCGACAGGGGGCAGATACGCAGTATTTT

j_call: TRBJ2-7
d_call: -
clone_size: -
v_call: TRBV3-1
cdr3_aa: CASSQELAGTYEQYF
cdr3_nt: TGTGCCAGCAGCCAAGAGTTGGCAGGTACCTACGAGCAGTACTTC

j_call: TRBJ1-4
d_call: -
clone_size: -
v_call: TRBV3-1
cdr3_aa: CASSPADPGNEKLFF
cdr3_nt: TGTGCCAGCAGCCCTGCGGACCCGGGTAATGAAAAACTGTTTTTT

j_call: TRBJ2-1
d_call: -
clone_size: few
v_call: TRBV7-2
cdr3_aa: CASSTPPGTGLYNEQFF
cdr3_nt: TGTGCCAGCAGCACTCCCCCCGGGACTGGCCTATACAATGAGCAGTTCTTC

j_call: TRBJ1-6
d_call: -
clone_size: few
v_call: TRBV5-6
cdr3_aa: CASSSPWPNSPLHF
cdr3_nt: TGTGCCAGCAGCTCACCCTGGCCGAATTCACCCCTCCACTTT

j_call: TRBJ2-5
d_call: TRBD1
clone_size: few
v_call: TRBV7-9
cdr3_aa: CASSPPDRVQETQYF
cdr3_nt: TGTGCCAGCAGCCCCCCCGACAGGGTCCAAGAGACCCAGTACTTC

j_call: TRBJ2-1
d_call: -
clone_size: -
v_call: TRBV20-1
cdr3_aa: CSARDFGGGFHEQFF
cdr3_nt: TGCAGTGCTAGAGATTTTGGCGGGGGCTTCCATGAGCAGTTCTTC

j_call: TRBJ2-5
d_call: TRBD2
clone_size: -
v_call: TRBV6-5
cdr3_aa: CASSYRIAGGPRETQYF
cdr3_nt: TGTGCCAGCAGTTACCGTATAGCGGGAGGGCCCCGGGAGACCCAGTACTTC

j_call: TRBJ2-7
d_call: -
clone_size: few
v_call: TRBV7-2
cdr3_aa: CASSSPGLRFEEQYF
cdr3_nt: TGTGCCAGCAGCTCTCCGGGACTCCGGTTCGAGGAGCAGTACTTC

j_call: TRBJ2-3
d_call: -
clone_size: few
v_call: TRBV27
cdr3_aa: CASSFGTFSSDTQYF
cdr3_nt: TGTGCCAGCAGTTTCGGGACCTTTAGCTCGGATACGCAGTATTTT

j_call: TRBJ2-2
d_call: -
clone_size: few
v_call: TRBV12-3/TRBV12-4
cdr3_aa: CASSQGTLANTGELFF
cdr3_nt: TGTGCCAGCAGTCAAGGGACACTTGCAAACACCGGGGAGCTGTTTTTT

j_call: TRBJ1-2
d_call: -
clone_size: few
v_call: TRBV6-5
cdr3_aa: CASSYSGRVNYGYTF
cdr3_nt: TGTGCCAGCAGTTACTCGGGACGGGTGAACTATGGCTACACCTTC

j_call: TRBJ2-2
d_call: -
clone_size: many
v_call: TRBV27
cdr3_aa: CASSLLPGELFF
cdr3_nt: TGTGCCAGCAGTTTATTACCTGGGGAGCTGTTTTTT

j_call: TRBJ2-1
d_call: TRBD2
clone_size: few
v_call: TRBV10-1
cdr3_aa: CASSGTNNEQFF
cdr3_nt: TGCGCCAGCAGCGGGACTAACAATGAGCAGTTCTTC

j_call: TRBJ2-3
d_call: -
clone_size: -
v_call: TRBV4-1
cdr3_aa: CASSHLGTRADTQYF
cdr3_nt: TGCGCCAGCAGCCACCTGGGAACCCGGGCAGATACGCAGTATTTT

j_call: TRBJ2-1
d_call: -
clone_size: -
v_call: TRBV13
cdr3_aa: CASSSSTGYREQFF
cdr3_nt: TGTGCCAGCAGCTCCTCGACGGGCTACCGTGAGCAGTTCTTC

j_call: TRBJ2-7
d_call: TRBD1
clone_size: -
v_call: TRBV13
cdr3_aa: CASSLALGTGIFHEQYF
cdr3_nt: TGTGCCAGCAGCTTGGCCCTAGGGACAGGGATTTTCCACGAGCAGTACTTC